A selection of T cell receptor beta chains follows, all from one sample in a study of blood T cell repertoires in COVID-19. Sequencing used immunoSEQ multiplex PCR; TCRdb keeps in-frame clones, though not all of them. The table lists 90,000 to 130,000 clones, 88% of them singletons. What was sequenced was peripheral blood. The receptors were sampled from a woman in her fifties or sixties with acute or convalescent COVID-19. Each CDR3 is given with its conserved first and last residue.

TRBJ2-2	TRBV7-9	CASSLRGGGRKAGELFF
TRBJ2-1	TRBV10-2	CASSEPYSGGSGNEQFF
TRBJ1-2	TRBV15	CATSRDNNYGYTF
TRBJ2-2	TRBV2	CASRVSGRVAGELFF
TRBJ2-5	TRBV10-2	CASLDRGWETQYF
TRBJ1-4	TRBV28	CASSSHGGGAGEKLFF
TRBJ2-7	TRBV6-2/TRBV6-3	CASSSSGGGSYEQYF
TRBJ2-1	TRBV28	CASSSSLASSSYNEQFF
TRBJ2-7	TRBV11-3	CASSSSPSYEQYF
TRBJ2-1	TRBV4-1	CASSQEPLTGVNYNEQFF